This T cell receptor (beta chain) comes out of a study of blood T cell repertoires in COVID-19 (dated by TCRdb to 2019 to 2021). About the full investigation: The collaborator samples originated in the United States, Italy and Spain and spanned the acute and convalescent phases of COVID-19. The prospective study material was composed of cDNA or gDNA derived from T cells, B-cell-depleted T cells, or PBMCs. Subjects who had been exposed to COVID-19, were actively infected with it, or had recovered from it provided the deeply sampled blood TCRbeta repertoires that made up the dataset. The repertoires were released in a freely available public database meant as a resource for research on the immune response to SARS-CoV-2. Samples were obtained from the ongoing ImmuneRACE study (first 160 participants) and from 1,254 subjects provided by 6 global collaborators. Nearly every sample came with metadata listing a de-identified subject ID, COVID-19 status, age in years and sex. Where HLA class I and class II types were available, the types were taken from metadata supplied by the sample provider, not from assay-based typing. The study at large found these results: The quantity of clinical and demographic metadata differed by source and by participant and was supplied without curation.

From the cysteine up to the phenylalanine, the CDR3 has a length of 16 residues. Of the read, only the CDR3 DNA is kept; its 48 bases are in frame from base 1. The germline V gene specifies SGHDN as CDR1 and FVKESK as CDR2. Trimming removed 3 bases from V and 5 bases from J, leaving 19 bases between the germline ends. Participants in the prospective study were aged roughly 18 to 100 years, lived in about two dozen United States geographic areas, and enrolled through a virtual design. In the prospective study, cohorts were assigned on the basis of participant-reported clinical history obtained from a screening survey and a study questionnaire. For ImmuneRACE Cohort 3, a participant was defined as recovered based on two consecutive negative NP/OP PCR tests, clearance by a healthcare professional, or resolution of symptoms. Mobile phlebotomists in the prospective study collected whole blood, serum and a nasopharyngeal or oropharyngeal swab from every participant. Over a roughly 2-month period, participants in the prospective study had the option of providing additional blood draws and questionnaires. Prospective study blood samples were shipped either frozen or at room temperature before DNA extraction.

TCRbeta CDR3 regions were amplified from genomic DNA using the immunoSEQ Assay, a bias-controlled multiplex PCR. The authors' pipeline ran thus. Within the assay, amplification of reference gene primers was used to estimate how many nucleated cells each sample contained. To quantify the absolute abundance of each unique TCRbeta CDR3 rearrangement, sequence reads were collapsed and filtered. For each sample, productive Simpson clonality was calculated as the square root of Simpson's diversity index across productive rearrangements. The source is immuneACCESS, and TCRdb retained only in-frame sequences with V and J called. Part of the clones is not carried over; for the studies checked, unresolved V genes explain less than half of this, and the remainder is unexplained. V and J calls and clone size are copied from that table; D and trimming were computed from the DNA. Within this sample are around 330,000 clones, with more than 90% of them counted one time only. Of the sample, 2% to 3% falls within the top ten clones.

Comment on this clone: The target of this receptor is not known. Within one base of it there is no much larger clone, and no base qualities were kept.

The V and J genes are TRBV14 and TRBJ1-1; TRBD1 is a weak D gene call, 5 bases matching. The receptor's source is a man aged 55 to 69 who had recovered from COVID-19. Sequenced material: PBMCs or T cells enriched from blood (not recorded which). At the DNA level, the sequence is TGTGCCAGCAGCCACCTCGGACGGGACGGGAGGACTGAAGCTTTCTTT. Translated, it gives CASSHLGRDGRTEAFF.